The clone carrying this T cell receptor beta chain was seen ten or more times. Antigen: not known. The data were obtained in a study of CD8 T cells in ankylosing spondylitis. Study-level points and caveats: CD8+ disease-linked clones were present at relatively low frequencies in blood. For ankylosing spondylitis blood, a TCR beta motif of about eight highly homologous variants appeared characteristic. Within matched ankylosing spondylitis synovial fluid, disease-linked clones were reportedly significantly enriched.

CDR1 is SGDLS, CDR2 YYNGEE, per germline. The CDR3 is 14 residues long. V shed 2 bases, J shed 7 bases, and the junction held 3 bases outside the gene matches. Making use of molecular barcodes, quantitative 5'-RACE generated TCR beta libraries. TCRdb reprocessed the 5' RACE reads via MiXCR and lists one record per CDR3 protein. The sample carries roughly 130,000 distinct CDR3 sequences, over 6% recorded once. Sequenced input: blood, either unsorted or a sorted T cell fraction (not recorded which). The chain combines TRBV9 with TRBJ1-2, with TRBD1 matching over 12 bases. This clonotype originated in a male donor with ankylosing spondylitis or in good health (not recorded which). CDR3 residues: CASSVGQGASGYTF. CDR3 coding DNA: TGTGCCAGCAGCGTGGGACAGGGGGCCTCTGGCTACACCTTC.